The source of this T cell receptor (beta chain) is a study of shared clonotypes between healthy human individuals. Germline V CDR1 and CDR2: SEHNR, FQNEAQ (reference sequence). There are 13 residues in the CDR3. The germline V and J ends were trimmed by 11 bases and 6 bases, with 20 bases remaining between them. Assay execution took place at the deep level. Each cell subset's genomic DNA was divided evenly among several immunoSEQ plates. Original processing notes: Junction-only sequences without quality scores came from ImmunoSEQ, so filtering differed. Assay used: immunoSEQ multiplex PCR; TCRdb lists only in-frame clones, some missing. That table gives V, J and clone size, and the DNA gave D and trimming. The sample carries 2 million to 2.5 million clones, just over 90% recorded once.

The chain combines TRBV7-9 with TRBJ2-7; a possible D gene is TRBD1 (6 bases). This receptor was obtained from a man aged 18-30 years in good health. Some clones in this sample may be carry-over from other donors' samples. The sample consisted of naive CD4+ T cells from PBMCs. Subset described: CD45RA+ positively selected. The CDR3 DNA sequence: TGTGCCGTGACAGGAGTCAGTTTGGGCGAGCAGTACTTC. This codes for CAVTGVSLGEQYF.